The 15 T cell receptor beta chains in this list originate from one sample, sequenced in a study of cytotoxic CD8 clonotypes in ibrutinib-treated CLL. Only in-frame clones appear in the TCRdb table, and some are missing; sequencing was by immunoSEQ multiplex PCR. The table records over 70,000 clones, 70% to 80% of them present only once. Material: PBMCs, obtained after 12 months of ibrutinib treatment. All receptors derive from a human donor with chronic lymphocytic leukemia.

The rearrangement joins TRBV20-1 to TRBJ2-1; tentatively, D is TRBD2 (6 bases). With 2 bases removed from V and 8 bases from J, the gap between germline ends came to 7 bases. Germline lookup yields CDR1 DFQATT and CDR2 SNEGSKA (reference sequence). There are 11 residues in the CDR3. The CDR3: CSARWGDEQFF. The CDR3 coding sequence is TGCAGTGCTAGATGGGGGGATGAGCAGTTCTTC.

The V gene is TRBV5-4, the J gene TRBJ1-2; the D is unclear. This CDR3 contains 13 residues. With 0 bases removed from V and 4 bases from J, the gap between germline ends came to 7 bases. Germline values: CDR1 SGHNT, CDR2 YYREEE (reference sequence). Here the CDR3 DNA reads TGTGCCAGCAGCTTGGGGTCAGGCTATGGCTACACCTTC. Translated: CASSLGSGYGYTF.

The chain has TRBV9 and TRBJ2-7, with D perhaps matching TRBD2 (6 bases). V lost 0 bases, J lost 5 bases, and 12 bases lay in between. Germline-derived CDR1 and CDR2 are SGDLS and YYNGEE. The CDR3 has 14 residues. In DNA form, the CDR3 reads TGTGCCAGCAGCGTAGAGGTACGCGGGGACGAGCAGTACTTC. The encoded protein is CASSVEVRGDEQYF. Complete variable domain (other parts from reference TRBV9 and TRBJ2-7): DSGVTQTPKHLITATGQRVTLRCSPRSGDLSVYWYQQSLDQGLQFLIQYYNGEERAKGNILERFSAQQFPDLHSELNLSSLELGDSALYFCASSVEVRGDEQYFGPGTRLTVT.

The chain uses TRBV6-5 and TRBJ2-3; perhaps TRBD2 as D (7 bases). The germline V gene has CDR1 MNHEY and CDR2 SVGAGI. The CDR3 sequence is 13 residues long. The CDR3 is CAGRGPRTDTQYF. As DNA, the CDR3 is TGTGCGGGGCGGGGGCCCCGCACAGATACGCAGTATTTT.

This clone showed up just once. The CDR3 spells CASSYWGGETQYF. CDR3 DNA: TGTGCCAGCAGTTATTGGGGCGGAGAGACCCAGTACTTC. This chain uses TRBV6-5 with TRBJ2-5, with D perhaps matching TRBD1 (5 bases). The germline V gene encodes CDR1 MNHEY and CDR2 SVGAGI. Trimming stripped 3 bases from V and 4 bases from J, with 9 bases between. The CDR3 loop spans 13 amino acids.

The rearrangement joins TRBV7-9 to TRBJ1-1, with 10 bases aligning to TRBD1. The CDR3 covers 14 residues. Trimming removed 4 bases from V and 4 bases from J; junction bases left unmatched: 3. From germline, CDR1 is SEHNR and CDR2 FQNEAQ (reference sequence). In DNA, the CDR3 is TGTGCCAGCAGCTACGGACAGGGGGGCACTGAAGCTTTCTTT. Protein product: CASSYGQGGTEAFF.

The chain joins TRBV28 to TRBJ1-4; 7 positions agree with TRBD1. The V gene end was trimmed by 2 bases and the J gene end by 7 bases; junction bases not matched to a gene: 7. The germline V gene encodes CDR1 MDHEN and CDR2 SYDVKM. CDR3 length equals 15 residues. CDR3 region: CASSLTYRGGEKLFF. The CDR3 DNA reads TGTGCCAGCAGTTTAACGTACAGGGGCGGTGAAAAACTGTTTTTT.

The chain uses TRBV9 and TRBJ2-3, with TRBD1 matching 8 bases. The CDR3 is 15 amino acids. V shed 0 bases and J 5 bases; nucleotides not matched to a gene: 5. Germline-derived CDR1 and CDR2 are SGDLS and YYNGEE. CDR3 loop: CASSVAGTGQDTQYF. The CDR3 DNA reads TGTGCCAGCAGCGTAGCCGGGACAGGTCAAGATACGCAGTATTTT.

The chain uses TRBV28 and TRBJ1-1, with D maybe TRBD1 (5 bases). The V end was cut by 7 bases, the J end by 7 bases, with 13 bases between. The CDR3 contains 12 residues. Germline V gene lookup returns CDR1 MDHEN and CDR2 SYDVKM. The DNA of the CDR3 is TGTGCCAGCACCTTCAACCAGGGTGAAGCTTTCTTT. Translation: CASTFNQGEAFF.

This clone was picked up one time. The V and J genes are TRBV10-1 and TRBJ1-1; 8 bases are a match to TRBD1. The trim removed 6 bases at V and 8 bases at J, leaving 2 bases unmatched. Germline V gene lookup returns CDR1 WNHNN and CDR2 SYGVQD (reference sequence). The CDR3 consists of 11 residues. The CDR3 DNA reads TGCGCCAGCAGCGACAGGGGAGAAGCTTTCTTT. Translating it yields CASSDRGEAFF.

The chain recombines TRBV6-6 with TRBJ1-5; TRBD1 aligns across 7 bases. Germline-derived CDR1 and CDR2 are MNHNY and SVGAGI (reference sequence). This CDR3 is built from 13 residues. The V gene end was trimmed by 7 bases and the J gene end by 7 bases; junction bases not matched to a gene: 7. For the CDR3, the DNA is TGTGCCAGCAACCAGGGGGGGGGCCAGCCCCAGCATTTT. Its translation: CASNQGGGQPQHF.

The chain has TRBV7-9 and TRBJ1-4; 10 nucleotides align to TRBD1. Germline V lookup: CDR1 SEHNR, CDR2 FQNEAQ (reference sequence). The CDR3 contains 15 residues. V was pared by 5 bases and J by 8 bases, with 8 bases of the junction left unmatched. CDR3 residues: CASSPGQGVWEKLFF. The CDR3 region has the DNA TGTGCCAGCAGCCCCGGACAGGGGGTGTGGGAAAAACTGTTTTTT.

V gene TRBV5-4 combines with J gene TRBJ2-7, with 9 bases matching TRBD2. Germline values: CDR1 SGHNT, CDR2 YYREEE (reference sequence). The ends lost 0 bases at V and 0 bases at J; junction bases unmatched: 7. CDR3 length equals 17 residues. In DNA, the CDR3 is TGTGCCAGCAGCTTGGGGGCCCGGCGGGAGGGCTCCTACGAGCAGTACTTC. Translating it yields CASSLGARREGSYEQYF.

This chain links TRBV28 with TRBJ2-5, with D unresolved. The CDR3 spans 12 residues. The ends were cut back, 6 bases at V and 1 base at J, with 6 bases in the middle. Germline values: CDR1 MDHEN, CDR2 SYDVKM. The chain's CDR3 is CASRDPQETQYF. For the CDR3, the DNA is TGTGCCAGCAGGGACCCCCAAGAGACCCAGTACTTC.

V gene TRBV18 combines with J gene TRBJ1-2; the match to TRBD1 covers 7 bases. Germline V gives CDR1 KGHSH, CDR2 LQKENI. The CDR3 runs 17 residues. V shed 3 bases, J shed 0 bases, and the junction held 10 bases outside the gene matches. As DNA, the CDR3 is TGTGCCAGCTCACCGCGGACAGGAGGAACGACTAACTATGGCTACACCTTC. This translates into CASSPRTGGTTNYGYTF. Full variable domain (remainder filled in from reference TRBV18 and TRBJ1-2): NAGVMQNPRHLVRRRGQEARLRCSPMKGHSHVYWYRQLPEEGLKFMVYLQKENIIDESGMPKERFSAEFPKEGPSILRIQQVVRGDSAAYFCASSPRTGGTTNYGYTFGSGTRLTVV.